The 30 T cell receptor beta chains below were found in one sample sequenced in a study of blood T cell dynamics during melanoma immunotherapy. Time point of the sample: pre-treatment baseline. Here immunoSEQ multiplex PCR was the method, and the copy in TCRdb shows in-frame clones only, minus some. The repertoire has under 15,000 clones, approximately 86% of them found once; the top ten carry about 4.4%. The sample in question was blood, obtained from a patient treated with checkpoint blockade. The receptors were gathered from a human donor with melanoma.

The chain uses TRBV7-2 and TRBJ1-1; a possible D gene is TRBD1 (5 bases). CDR3 length: 14 amino acids. Trimming shortened V by 6 bases and J by 7 bases, and 18 bases separated the two germline ends. Germline values: CDR1 SGHTA, CDR2 FQGNSA. This CDR3 reads CASSQRGRVDEAFF. DNA for the CDR3: TGTGCCAGCAGTCAAAGGGGAAGGGTCGATGAAGCTTTCTTT.

The rearrangement uses TRBV29-1 and TRBJ2-3, with 10 bases matching TRBD1. Trimming removed 4 bases from V and 4 bases from J; junction bases left unmatched: 11. This CDR3 has 16 residues. The germline gives CDR1 SQVTM, CDR2 ANQGSEA. In nucleotides, the CDR3 is TGCAGCGTTGGGGATCCGAGACAGGGGGCCGCAGATACGCAGTATTTT. It codes for CSVGDPRQGAADTQYF.

The rearrangement joins TRBV7-3 to TRBJ2-2; 8 bases fit TRBD1. V was clipped by 5 bases and J by 5 bases; unmatched bases: 13. Per the germline V gene, CDR1 is SGHTA and CDR2 is FQGTGA. This CDR3 is 17 amino acids long. CDR3 sequence (DNA): TGTGCCAGCAGCCCCCACCCAGGGGGCGAGGGGACCGGGGAGCTGTTTTTT. It is translated as CASSPHPGGEGTGELFF.

This clone was seen just once. The gene calls are TRBV11-1 and TRBJ2-7, with 7 bases that match TRBD2. Germline trimming cut 0 bases from V and 3 bases from J; bases unmatched to any gene: 2. Germline assignment: CDR1 SGHAT and CDR2 FQDESV (reference sequence). The CDR3 loop spans 14 amino acids. CDR3 residues: CASSLASGFYEQYF. CDR3 nucleotides: TGTGCCAGCAGCTTAGCTAGCGGGTTCTACGAGCAGTACTTC.

Only one count was recorded for this clone. The gene calls are TRBV11-2 and TRBJ2-3; possibly TRBD2 for D (6 bases). The CDR3 extends over 15 amino acids. Germline loops: CDR1 SGHAT, CDR2 FQNNGV. V was clipped by 5 bases and J by 1 base, with 13 bases between them. The CDR3 DNA reads TGTGCCAGCAGCGATACGCGGGGTCGCACAGATACGCAGTATTTT. Encoded protein: CASSDTRGRTDTQYF.

The rearrangement joins TRBV5-8 to TRBJ1-2; 10 bases are a match to TRBD1. The CDR3 has 15 amino acids. The trim removed 4 bases at V and 1 base at J, leaving 4 bases unmatched. CDR1 and CDR2 from the germline V gene are SGHTS and YDEGEE. The CDR3 DNA reads as TGTGCCAGCAGCCCACGGACAGGGGGTAACTATGGCTACACCTTC. As protein: CASSPRTGGNYGYTF.

J is TRBJ1-1 and V is TRBV7-6; 8 nucleotides match TRBD1. The CDR3 runs 15 residues. Losses at the gene ends were 2 bases for V and 6 bases for J; bases not matched to a gene: 8. Germline CDR1 reads SGHVS; CDR2 reads FNYEAQ. CDR3 sequence (DNA): TGTGCCAGCAGCTTATCTGGACAGGGTTCTTCTGAAGCTTTCTTT. It is translated as CASSLSGQGSSEAFF.

This rearrangement joins TRBV4-1 to TRBJ2-3; D unclear. The germline V gene has CDR1 MGHRA and CDR2 YSYEKL. The CDR3 totals 12 residues. V lost 1 base to trimming and J lost 6 bases, with 5 bases between them. The CDR3 protein is CASSQVLDTQYF. CDR3 nucleotides: TGCGCCAGCAGCCAAGTGCTTGATACGCAGTATTTT.

J is TRBJ1-1 and V is TRBV6-1; D remains ambiguous. In germline, CDR1 is MNHNS, CDR2 SASEGT. The CDR3 covers 16 residues. V lost 0 bases and J 1 base, leaving 12 bases between the germline ends. CDR3 residues: CASSEALGRTNTEAFF. CDR3 DNA sequence: TGTGCCAGCAGTGAAGCGCTGGGCAGGACGAACACTGAAGCTTTCTTT.

The chain has TRBV10-3 and TRBJ2-1; TRBD1 aligns across 11 bases. The V and J ends lost 1 base and 6 bases, in that order; junction bases with no gene match: 8. This CDR3 has 17 residues. Germline CDR1 and CDR2: ENHRY and SYGVKD. CDR3 DNA: TGTGCCATCAGTGAGTTTACCGGGACAGGGGGTACCAATGAGCAGTTCTTC. Protein: CAISEFTGTGGTNEQFF.

The gene calls are TRBV30 and TRBJ2-1; tentatively, D is TRBD1 or TRBD2 (5 bases each). Trimming took off 1 base at V and 0 bases at J, with 10 bases between the two ends. The CDR3 has 15 residues. CDR1 GTSNPN and CDR2 SVGIG come from the germline V gene (reference sequence). For the CDR3, the DNA is TGTGCCTGGAGTGGGGACGTTAGCTCCTACAATGAGCAGTTCTTC. This encodes CAWSGDVSSYNEQFF. Combining the CDR3 with reference TRBV30 and TRBJ2-1 gives the whole variable domain SQTIHQWPATLVQPVGSPLSLECTVEGTSNPNLYWYRQAAGRGLQLLFYSVGIGQISSEVPQNLSASRPQDRQFILSSKKLLLSDSGFYLCAWSGDVSSYNEQFFGPGTRLTVL.

The V and J genes are TRBV11-2 and TRBJ2-1; D is perhaps TRBD2 (5 bases). CDR1 is SGHAT and CDR2 is FQNNGV in the germline V gene. The CDR3 has 16 amino acids. V was pared by 0 bases and J by 6 bases, with 15 bases between. The CDR3 spells CASSLDLGAGGNEQFF. The CDR3 DNA is TGTGCCAGCAGCTTAGACCTGGGAGCCGGAGGCAATGAGCAGTTCTTC.

The sample holds a few counts of this clone. This chain uses TRBV10-1 with TRBJ2-2; unclear D gene. The CDR3 sequence is 14 residues long. V was pared by 3 bases and J by 5 bases, with 10 bases between. CDR1 and CDR2 from the germline V gene are WNHNN and SYGVQD (reference sequence). The CDR3 sequence is CASSEGNPTGELFF. For the CDR3, the DNA is TGCGCCAGCAGTGAAGGGAACCCAACCGGGGAGCTGTTTTTT.

The genes are TRBV6-1 and TRBJ1-1; D is perhaps TRBD1 (5 bases). Germline V gene sequence: CDR1 MNHNS, CDR2 SASEGT. The V gene lost 2 bases and the J gene lost 6 bases, with 19 bases spanning the gap. This CDR3 region has 16 residues. As DNA, the CDR3 is TGTGCCAGCAGTGAAAGGTCTACGGGGGGTGTCCCTGAAGCTTTCTTT. It encodes CASSERSTGGVPEAFF.

This clone occurred a few times. The chain joins TRBV6-1 to TRBJ2-5; D remains unclear. Germline CDR1 reads MNHNS; CDR2 reads SASEGT. Trimming stripped 0 bases from V and 2 bases from J, with 10 bases between. The CDR3 consists of 15 residues. CDR3 residues: CASSEADTYQETQYF. The DNA of the CDR3 is TGTGCCAGCAGTGAAGCTGACACCTATCAAGAGACCCAGTACTTC.

V and J are TRBV19 and TRBJ1-1; TRBD1 might be the D (6 bases). Germline CDR1 LNHDA, CDR2 SQIVND (reference sequence). The CDR3 is 14 residues long. Deletions cut 5 bases from V and 0 bases from J, with 10 bases between. CDR3 DNA sequence: TGTGCCAGTAGTTTGGGGGGCGTGAACACTGAAGCTTTCTTT. Its protein is CASSLGGVNTEAFF.

The chain carries TRBV11-3 and TRBJ2-1; 7 bases agree with TRBD2. Unmatched junction bases numbered 4, after V lost 1 base and J lost 1 base. The germline gives CDR1 SGHNT, CDR2 YENEEA. This CDR3 is 16 amino acids long. In nucleotides, the CDR3 is TGTGCCAGCAGCTTAGGGGGGGGTAAGTCCTACAATGAGCAGTTCTTC. Protein: CASSLGGGKSYNEQFF.

This chain links TRBV15 with TRBJ2-6; 9 positions agree with TRBD1. The germline V gene encodes CDR1 LNHNV and CDR2 YYDKDF (reference sequence). J gave up 8 bases and V 3 bases, and 2 bases lay outside the gene matches. The CDR3 contains 14 residues. DNA of the CDR3: TGTGCCACCAGCAGGACAGGGGGTACCAACGTCCTGACTTTC. Translated: CATSRTGGTNVLTF.

The rearrangement links TRBV9 to TRBJ2-2, with D hard to call. This CDR3 has 13 amino acids. Trimming left V 4 bases short and J 3 bases short, with 7 bases between. Germline lookup yields CDR1 SGDLS and CDR2 YYNGEE. CDR3 bases: TGTGCCAGCAGCCCACGATACACCGGGGAGCTGTTTTTT. Its translation: CASSPRYTGELFF.

This clone was detected a few times. The chain couples TRBV5-1 to TRBJ1-2; TRBD1 is a possible D gene (5 bases). V was pared by 1 base and J by 5 bases, with 9 bases between. The CDR3 loop spans 13 amino acids. Germline assignment: CDR1 SGHRS and CDR2 YFSETQ. CDR3 in DNA: TGCGCCAGCAGCTTGCCAGGGAGTTATGGCTACACCTTC. Its translation is CASSLPGSYGYTF.

This clone appeared a single time. The DNA of the CDR3 is TGTGCCAGCAGCTTAGGCCAGGGTTTGGCCAACGTCCTGACTTTC. Its protein product is CASSLGQGLANVLTF. The chain links TRBV7-3 to TRBJ2-6; tentatively, D is TRBD1 (5 bases). CDR3 length equals 15 residues. Germline loops: CDR1 SGHTA, CDR2 FQGTGA. The V gene lost 2 bases and the J gene lost 6 bases, with 11 bases spanning the gap.

The V and J genes are TRBV7-3 and TRBJ2-5, with D maybe TRBD2 (5 bases). This CDR3 has 13 residues. Trimming removed 8 bases from V and 2 bases from J, with 12 bases in between. CDR1 is SGHTA, CDR2 FQGTGA, per germline. CDR3 in amino acids: CASGPGSQETQYF. The CDR3 DNA reads TGTGCCAGCGGACCGGGATCTCAAGAGACCCAGTACTTC.

The chain combines TRBV25-1 with TRBJ1-4; weak D call: TRBD1 (5 bases). Per germline, CDR1 MGHDK and CDR2 SYGVNS. V lost 7 bases and J 8 bases, leaving 14 bases between the germline ends. The CDR3 has 13 amino acids. The CDR3 protein is CASKQEYPEKLFF. CDR3 DNA sequence: TGTGCCAGCAAACAGGAATATCCCGAAAAACTGTTTTTT.

V and J are TRBV11-3 and TRBJ2-2; D remains unclear. V lost 6 bases to trimming and J lost 1 base, with 6 bases between them. This CDR3 is 13 amino acids long. The germline V gene encodes CDR1 SGHNT and CDR2 YENEEA. The CDR3 DNA follows: TGTGCCAGCAGTTGGCAGAACACCGGGGAGCTGTTTTTT. Translated, it gives CASSWQNTGELFF.

The V and J genes are TRBV19 and TRBJ1-1; perhaps TRBD1 as D (6 bases). The germline V gene has CDR1 LNHDA and CDR2 SQIVND (reference sequence). The CDR3 loop spans 15 amino acids. Between the trimmed V and J ends, which lost 5 bases and 1 base, there was a span of 14 bases. The CDR3 spells CASSSGGAGNTEAFF. The CDR3 DNA follows: TGTGCCAGTAGTTCGGGGGGCGCGGGGAACACTGAAGCTTTCTTT.

The genes are TRBV2 and TRBJ2-5; TRBD1 matches 9 bases. Germline CDR1 and CDR2: SNHLY and FYNNEI. Trimming removed 6 bases from V and 4 bases from J; junction bases left unmatched: 9. The CDR3 totals 15 residues. CDR3 protein: CASSVGQGEVETQYF. The CDR3, as DNA: TGTGCCAGCAGCGTGGGACAGGGAGAAGTAGAGACCCAGTACTTC.

This chain links TRBV11-2 with TRBJ2-1, with D tentatively TRBD2 (6 bases). This CDR3 spans 14 amino acids. Germline V gives CDR1 SGHAT, CDR2 FQNNGV. The V gene lost 7 bases and the J gene lost 6 bases, with 16 bases spanning the gap. The CDR3: CASINRRERNEQFF. The DNA of the CDR3 is TGTGCCAGCATTAACAGGAGGGAGCGCAATGAGCAGTTCTTC. Full variable domain (remainder filled in from reference TRBV11-2 and TRBJ2-1): EAGVAQSPRYKIIEKRQSVAFWCNPISGHATLYWYQQILGQGPKLLIQFQNNGVVDDSQLPKDRFSAERLKGVDSTLKIQPAKLEDSAVYLCASINRRERNEQFFGPGTRLTVL.

The J gene is TRBJ2-6, the V gene TRBV7-3, with 7 bases aligning to TRBD1. The CDR3 has 15 residues. From germline, CDR1 is SGHTA and CDR2 FQGTGA. After removal of 6 bases from V and 2 bases from J, the junction contained 4 bases not matched to a gene. The CDR3 bases are TGTGCCAGCAGTTCAGGACAGGCTGGGGCCAACGTCCTGACTTTC. It encodes CASSSGQAGANVLTF.

This CDR3 is CASGDSENYEQYF. CDR3 nucleotide sequence: TGTGCCAGCGGGGACAGCGAGAACTACGAGCAGTACTTC. V gene TRBV6-6 combines with J gene TRBJ2-7; 7 bases line up with TRBD1. CDR3 length equals 13 residues. Per the germline V gene, CDR1 is MNHNY and CDR2 is SVGAGI (reference sequence). V was pared by 8 bases and J by 3 bases, with 7 bases of the junction left unmatched.

The rearrangement links TRBV6-1 to TRBJ1-5; D unresolved. Per the germline V gene, CDR1 is MNHNS and CDR2 is SASEGT. The CDR3 extends over 12 amino acids. The germline V and J ends were trimmed by 3 bases and 7 bases, with 7 bases remaining between them. In nucleotides, the CDR3 is TGTGCCAGCAGTGATCGTGGACAGCCCCAGCATTTT. Translation gives CASSDRGQPQHF.